The source of this TCR beta chain is a study of CD8+ T cells in alopecia areata. Treatment in this sample: oral pan-JAK inhibitor, 5-10 mg twice daily. Once RNA had been extracted, it was reverse transcribed into cDNA to act as the sequencing template. TCRdb's table, derived via immunoSEQ multiplex PCR, lists solely in-frame clones and lacks some. The sample has around 190,000 clones, around three fifths seen once. This CDR3 spans 15 amino acids. CDR1 and CDR2 (germline): LGHNA, YNFKEQ. V was clipped by 1 base and J by 0 bases, with 7 bases between them. The starting material was CD4+ T cells sorted from blood, obtained around week 47, from a patient treated with tofacitinib. J is TRBJ2-1 and V is TRBV4-2; possibly TRBD1 or TRBD2 for D (5 bases each). This sequence was found in a human donor with alopecia areata. CDR3 amino acids: CASSQAGGSYNEQFF. The CDR3 DNA follows: TGTGCCAGCAGCCAAGCTGGGGGCTCCTACAATGAGCAGTTCTTC.